The T cell receptor (beta chain) described here comes from a study of T cell repertoires in ileal Crohn's disease. Germline V gives CDR1 MRHNA, CDR2 SNTAGT. V was pared by 2 bases and J by 3 bases, with 13 bases between. The CDR3 runs 15 residues. The sample's time point: neoterminal ileum biopsy at postoperative endoscopy, about 6 months after surgery. Measured with immunoSEQ multiplex PCR; TCRdb has only the in-frame clones, and not every one. This sample carries roughly 62,000 clones, about 89% of them seen once, and the ten largest clones take roughly 1.9%. This sequence was found in an adult with Crohn's disease. V and J are TRBV6-4 and TRBJ1-1, with D tentatively TRBD1 (5 bases). The sequencing sample was made of ileal tissue. CDR3 in amino acids: CASSDPNRLYTEAFF. CDR3 bases: TGTGCCAGCAGTGACCCAAACAGGCTCTACACTGAAGCTTTCTTT.